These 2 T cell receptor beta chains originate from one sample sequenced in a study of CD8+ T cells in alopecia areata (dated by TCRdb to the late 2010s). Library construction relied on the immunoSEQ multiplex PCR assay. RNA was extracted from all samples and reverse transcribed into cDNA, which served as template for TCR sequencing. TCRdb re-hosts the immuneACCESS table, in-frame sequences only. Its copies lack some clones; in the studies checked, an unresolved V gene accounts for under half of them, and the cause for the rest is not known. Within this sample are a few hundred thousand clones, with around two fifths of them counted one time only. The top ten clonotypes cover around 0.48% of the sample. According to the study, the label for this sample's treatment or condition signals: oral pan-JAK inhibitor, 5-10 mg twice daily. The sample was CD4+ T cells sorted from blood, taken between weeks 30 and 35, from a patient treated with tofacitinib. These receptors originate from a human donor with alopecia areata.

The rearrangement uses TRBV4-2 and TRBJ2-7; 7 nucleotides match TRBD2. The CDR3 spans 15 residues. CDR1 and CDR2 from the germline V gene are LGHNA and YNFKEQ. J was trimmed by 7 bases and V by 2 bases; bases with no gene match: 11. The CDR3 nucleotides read TGTGCCAGCAGCCAACCTCATCGCCCACTAGCGGAGCAGTACTTC. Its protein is CASSQPHRPLAEQYF.

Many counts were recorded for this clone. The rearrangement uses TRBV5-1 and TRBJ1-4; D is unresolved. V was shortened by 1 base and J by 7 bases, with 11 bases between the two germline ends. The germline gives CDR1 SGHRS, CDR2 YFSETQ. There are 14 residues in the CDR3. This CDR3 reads CASSLTTRSEKLFF. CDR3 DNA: TGCGCCAGCAGCTTGACGACCCGAAGTGAAAAACTGTTTTTT. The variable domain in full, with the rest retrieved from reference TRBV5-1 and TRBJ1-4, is KAGVTQTPRYLIKTRGQQVTLSCSPISGHRSVSWYQQTPGQGLQFLFEYFSETQRNKGNFPGRFSGRQFSNSRSEMNVSTLELGDSALYLCASSLTTRSEKLFFGSGTQLSVL.